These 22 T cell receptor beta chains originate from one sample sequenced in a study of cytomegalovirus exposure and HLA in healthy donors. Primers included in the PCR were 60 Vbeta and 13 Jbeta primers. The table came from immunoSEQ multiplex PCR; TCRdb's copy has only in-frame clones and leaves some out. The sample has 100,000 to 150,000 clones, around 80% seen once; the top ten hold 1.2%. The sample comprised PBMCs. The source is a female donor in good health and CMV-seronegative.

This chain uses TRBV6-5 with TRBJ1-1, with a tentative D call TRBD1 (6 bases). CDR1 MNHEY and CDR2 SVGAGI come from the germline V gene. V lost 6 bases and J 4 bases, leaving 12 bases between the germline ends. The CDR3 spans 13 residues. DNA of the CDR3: TGTGCCAGCAGGACACAGGGTCTCACTGAAGCTTTCTTT. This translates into CASRTQGLTEAFF.

In DNA, the CDR3 is TGTGCCAGCTCACCAGTCCCGGGGACAGTAAATCAGCCCCAGCATTTT. It codes for CASSPVPGTVNQPQHF. The chain is built from TRBV18 and TRBJ1-5; 7 bases match TRBD1. Germline values: CDR1 KGHSH, CDR2 LQKENI. CDR3 size: 16 residues. V lost 2 bases, J lost 4 bases, and 8 bases stayed unmatched.

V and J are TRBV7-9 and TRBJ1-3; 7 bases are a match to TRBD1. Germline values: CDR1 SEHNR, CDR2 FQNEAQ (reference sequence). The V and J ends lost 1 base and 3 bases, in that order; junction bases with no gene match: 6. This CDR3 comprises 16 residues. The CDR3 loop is CASSLGPGGIGNTIYF. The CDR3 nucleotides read TGTGCCAGCAGCTTAGGTCCAGGGGGAATTGGAAACACCATATATTTT.

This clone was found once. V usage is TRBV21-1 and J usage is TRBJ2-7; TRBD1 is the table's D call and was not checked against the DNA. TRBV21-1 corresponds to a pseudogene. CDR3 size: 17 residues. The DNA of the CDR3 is TGTGCCAGCAGCAAAGAGGGTGGACAGGGACCGCGCTACGAGCAGTACTTC. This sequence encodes CASSKEGGQGPRYEQYF.

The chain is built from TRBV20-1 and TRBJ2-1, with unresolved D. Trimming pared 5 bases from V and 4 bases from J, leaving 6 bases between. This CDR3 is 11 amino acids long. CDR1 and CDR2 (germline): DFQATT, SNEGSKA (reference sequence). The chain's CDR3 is CSAPQYNEQFF. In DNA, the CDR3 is TGCAGTGCTCCACAGTACAATGAGCAGTTCTTC.

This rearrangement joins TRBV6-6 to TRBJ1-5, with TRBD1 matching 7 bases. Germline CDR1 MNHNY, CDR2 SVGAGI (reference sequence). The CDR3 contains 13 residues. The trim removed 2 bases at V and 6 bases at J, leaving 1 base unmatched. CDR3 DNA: TGTGCCAGCAGTTACGACAGGGTTCAGCCCCAGCATTTT. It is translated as CASSYDRVQPQHF.

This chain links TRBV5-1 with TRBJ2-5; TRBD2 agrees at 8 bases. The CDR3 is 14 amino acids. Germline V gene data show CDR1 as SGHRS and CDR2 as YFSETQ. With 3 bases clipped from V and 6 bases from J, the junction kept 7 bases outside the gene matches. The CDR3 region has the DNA TGCGCCAGCAGCTGGGGACTAGACGAGAAGACCCAGTACTTC. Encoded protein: CASSWGLDEKTQYF. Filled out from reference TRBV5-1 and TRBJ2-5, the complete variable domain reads KAGVTQTPRYLIKTRGQQVTLSCSPISGHRSVSWYQQTPGQGLQFLFEYFSETQRNKGNFPGRFSGRQFSNSRSEMNVSTLELGDSALYLCASSWGLDEKTQYFGPGTRLLVL.

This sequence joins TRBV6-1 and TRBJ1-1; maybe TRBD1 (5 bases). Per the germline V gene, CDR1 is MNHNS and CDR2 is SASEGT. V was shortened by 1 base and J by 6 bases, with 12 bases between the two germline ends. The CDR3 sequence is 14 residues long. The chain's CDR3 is CASSEVAGVPEAFF. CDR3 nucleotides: TGTGCCAGCAGTGAAGTCGCGGGGGTTCCTGAAGCTTTCTTT.

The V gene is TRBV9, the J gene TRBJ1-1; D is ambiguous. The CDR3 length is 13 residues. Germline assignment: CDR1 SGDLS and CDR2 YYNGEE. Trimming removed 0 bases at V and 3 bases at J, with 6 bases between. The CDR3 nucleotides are TGTGCCAGCAGCGTAGCGGGTCACACTGAAGCTTTCTTT. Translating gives CASSVAGHTEAFF.

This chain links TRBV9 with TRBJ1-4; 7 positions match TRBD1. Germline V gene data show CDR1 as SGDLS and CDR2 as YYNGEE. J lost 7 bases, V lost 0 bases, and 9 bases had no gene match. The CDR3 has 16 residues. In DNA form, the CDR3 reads TGTGCCAGCAGCGTAGGTCAGGGGACAGTGTCTGAAAAACTGTTTTTT. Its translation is CASSVGQGTVSEKLFF.

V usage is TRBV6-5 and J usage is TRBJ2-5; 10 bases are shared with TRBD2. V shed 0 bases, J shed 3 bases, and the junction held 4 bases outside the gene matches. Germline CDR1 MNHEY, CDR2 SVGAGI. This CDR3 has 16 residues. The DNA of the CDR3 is TGTGCCAGCAGTTACTCGGCAGGACTAGCGGAAGAGACCCAGTACTTC. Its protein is CASSYSAGLAEETQYF.

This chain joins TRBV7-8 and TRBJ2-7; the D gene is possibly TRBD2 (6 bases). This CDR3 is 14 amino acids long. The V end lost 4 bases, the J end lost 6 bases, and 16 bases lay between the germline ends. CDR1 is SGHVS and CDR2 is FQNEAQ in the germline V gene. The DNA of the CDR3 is TGTGCCAGCAGCTCGGGACTCCCCGGTGGCGAGCAGTACTTC. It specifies CASSSGLPGGEQYF.

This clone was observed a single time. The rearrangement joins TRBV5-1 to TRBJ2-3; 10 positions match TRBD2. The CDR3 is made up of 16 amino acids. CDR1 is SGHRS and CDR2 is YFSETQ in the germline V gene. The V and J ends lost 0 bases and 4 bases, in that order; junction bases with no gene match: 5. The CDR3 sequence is CASSLELAGAADTQYF. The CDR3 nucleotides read TGCGCCAGCAGCTTGGAGCTAGCGGGGGCGGCAGATACGCAGTATTTT.

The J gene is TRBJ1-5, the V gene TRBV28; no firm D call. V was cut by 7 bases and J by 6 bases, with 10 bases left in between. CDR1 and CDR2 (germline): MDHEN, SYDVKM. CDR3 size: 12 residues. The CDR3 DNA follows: TGTGCCAGCACCTTCGCGGGTCAGCCCCAGCATTTT. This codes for CASTFAGQPQHF.

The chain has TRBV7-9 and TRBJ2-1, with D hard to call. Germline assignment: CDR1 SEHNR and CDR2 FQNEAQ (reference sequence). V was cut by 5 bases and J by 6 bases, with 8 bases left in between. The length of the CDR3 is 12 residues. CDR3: CASSLQINEQFF. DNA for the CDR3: TGTGCCAGCAGCCTGCAGATCAATGAGCAGTTCTTC.

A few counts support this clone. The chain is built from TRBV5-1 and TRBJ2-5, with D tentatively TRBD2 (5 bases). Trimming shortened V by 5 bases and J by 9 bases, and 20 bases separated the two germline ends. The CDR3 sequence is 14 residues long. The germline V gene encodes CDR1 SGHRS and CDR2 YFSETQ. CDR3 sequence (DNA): TGCGCCAGCAGTGCCCCGGAGAGGCCCGGGGCCCAGTACTTC. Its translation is CASSAPERPGAQYF.

The CDR3 reads CASSLGLAGDPYEQYF. The CDR3 DNA follows: TGTGCCAGCAGCTTGGGACTAGCGGGAGACCCCTACGAGCAGTACTTC. This chain joins TRBV5-4 and TRBJ2-5; 12 bases line up with TRBD2. The J call could be wrong; TRBJ2-7 is a better fit for the DNA end. Germline CDR1 reads SGHNT; CDR2 reads YYREEE (reference sequence). The CDR3 has 16 residues.

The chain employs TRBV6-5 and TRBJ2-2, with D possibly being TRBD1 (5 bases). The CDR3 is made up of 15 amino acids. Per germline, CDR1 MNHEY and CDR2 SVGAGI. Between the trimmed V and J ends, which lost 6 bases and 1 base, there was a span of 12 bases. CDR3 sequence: CASSRNRGNTGELFF. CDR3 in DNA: TGTGCCAGCAGCAGGAATAGGGGGAACACCGGGGAGCTGTTTTTT.

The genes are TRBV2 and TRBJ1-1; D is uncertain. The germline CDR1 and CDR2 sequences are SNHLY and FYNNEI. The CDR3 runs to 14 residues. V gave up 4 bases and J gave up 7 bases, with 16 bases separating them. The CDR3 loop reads CASSAGRANYEAFF. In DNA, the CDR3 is TGTGCCAGCAGTGCGGGAAGGGCAAATTATGAAGCTTTCTTT.

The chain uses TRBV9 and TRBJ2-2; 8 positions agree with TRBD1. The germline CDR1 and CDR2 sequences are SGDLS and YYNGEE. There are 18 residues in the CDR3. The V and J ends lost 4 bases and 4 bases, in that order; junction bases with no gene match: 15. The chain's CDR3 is CASSLTLSGQGGTGELFF. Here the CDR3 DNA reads TGTGCCAGCAGCTTAACTCTTTCTGGACAGGGAGGCACCGGGGAGCTGTTTTTT.

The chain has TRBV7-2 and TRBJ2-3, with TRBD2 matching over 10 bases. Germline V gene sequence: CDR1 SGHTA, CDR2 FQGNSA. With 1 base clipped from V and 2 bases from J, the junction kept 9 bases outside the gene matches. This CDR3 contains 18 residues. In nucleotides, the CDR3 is TGTGCCAGCAGCTTAGTAGGGTCTAGCGGGGGAAACACAGATACGCAGTATTTT. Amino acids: CASSLVGSSGGNTDTQYF.

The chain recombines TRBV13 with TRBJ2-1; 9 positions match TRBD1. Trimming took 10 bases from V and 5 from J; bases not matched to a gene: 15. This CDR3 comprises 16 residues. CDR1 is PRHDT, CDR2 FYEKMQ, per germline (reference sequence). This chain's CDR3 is CAIRVMGQGFHNEQFF. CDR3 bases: TGTGCCATCCGCGTCATGGGACAGGGTTTCCACAATGAGCAGTTCTTC.